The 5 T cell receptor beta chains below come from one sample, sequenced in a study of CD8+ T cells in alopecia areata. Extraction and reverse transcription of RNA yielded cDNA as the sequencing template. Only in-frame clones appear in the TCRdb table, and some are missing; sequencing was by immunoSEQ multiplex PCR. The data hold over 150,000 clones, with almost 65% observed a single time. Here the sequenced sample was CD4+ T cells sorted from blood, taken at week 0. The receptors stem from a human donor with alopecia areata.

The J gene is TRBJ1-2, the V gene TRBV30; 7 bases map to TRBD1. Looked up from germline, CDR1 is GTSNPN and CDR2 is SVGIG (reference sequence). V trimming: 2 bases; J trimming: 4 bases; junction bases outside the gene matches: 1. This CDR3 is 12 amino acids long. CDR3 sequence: CAWSRTGYGYTF. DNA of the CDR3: TGTGCCTGGAGTAGGACAGGCTATGGCTACACCTTC.

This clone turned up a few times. CDR3 nucleotide sequence: TGCAGCGTTGAAGACGTCAGGCCCAATGGGGCTGAAGCTTTCTTT. This encodes CSVEDVRPNGAEAFF. V gene TRBV29-1 combines with J gene TRBJ1-1; unclear D gene. V gave up 0 bases and J gave up 6 bases, with 17 bases separating them. The CDR3 has 15 amino acids. Per germline, CDR1 SQVTM and CDR2 ANQGSEA.

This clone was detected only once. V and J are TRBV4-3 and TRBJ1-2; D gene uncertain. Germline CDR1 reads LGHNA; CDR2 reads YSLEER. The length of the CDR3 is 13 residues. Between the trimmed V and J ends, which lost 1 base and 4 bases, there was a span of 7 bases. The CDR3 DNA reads TGCGCCAGCAGCCAAGGTACCTTCTATGGCTACACCTTC. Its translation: CASSQGTFYGYTF.

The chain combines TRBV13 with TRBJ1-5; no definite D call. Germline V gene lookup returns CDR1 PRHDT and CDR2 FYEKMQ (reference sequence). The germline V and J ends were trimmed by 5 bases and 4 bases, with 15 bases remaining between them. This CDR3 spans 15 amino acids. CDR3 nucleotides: TGTGCCAGCAGCCAAGCAAACCTCGGGAATCAGCCCCAGCATTTT. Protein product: CASSQANLGNQPQHF.

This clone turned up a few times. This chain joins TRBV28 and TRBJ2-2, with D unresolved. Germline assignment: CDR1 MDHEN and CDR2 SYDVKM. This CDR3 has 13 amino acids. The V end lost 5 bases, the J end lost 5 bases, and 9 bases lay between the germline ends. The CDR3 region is CASSPPGTGELFF. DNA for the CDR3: TGTGCCAGCAGTCCCCCGGGTACCGGGGAGCTGTTTTTT.